This TCR beta chain is from a study of blood T cell repertoires in COVID-19. Study-wide context: COVID-19 samples from acute and convalescent phases originated in the United States, Italy and Spain.

TCRdb keeps only in-frame clones here, not all; method: immunoSEQ multiplex PCR. The table lists approximately 10,000 clones, 75% to 90% of them singletons. CDR3 length: 15 amino acids. The V end lost 1 base, the J end lost 1 base, and 9 bases lay between the germline ends. Germline V gene sequence: CDR1 SEHNR, CDR2 FQNEAQ (reference sequence). This chain links TRBV7-9 with TRBJ2-3, with a possible D match to TRBD2 (6 bases). The source material was peripheral blood. The sequence derives from a human donor with active COVID-19. The donor label of this sample is uncertain. CDR3 protein: CASSLVLAGTDTQYF. The CDR3 DNA follows: TGTGCCAGCAGCTTAGTACTAGCTGGCACAGATACGCAGTATTTT.